This T cell receptor (beta chain) was sequenced for a study of control samples from healthy donors and cancer patients. The assay was immunoSEQ multiplex PCR, and TCRdb's table has in-frame clones only and misses some. The repertoire holds about 410,000 clones, with approximately 92% as singletons. The sequenced material came from PBMCs. The source of this sequence is a man aged 40-49 years with head and neck cancer.

In DNA, the CDR3 is TGTGCCAGCAGCCAAGAGGTCGGGAGAGATCAGCCCCAGCATTTT. This codes for CASSQEVGRDQPQHF. The chain combines TRBV4-2 with TRBJ1-5; D is unresolved. Per the germline V gene, CDR1 is LGHNA and CDR2 is YNFKEQ. This CDR3 spans 15 amino acids. V shed 0 bases and J shed 5 bases, with 11 bases lying between them.